This T cell receptor beta chain was observed in a study of CD8 T cells in ankylosing spondylitis (dated by TCRdb to 2016 to 2017). For context, the study as a whole: T cell receptor beta repertoires were profiled in healthy donors and ankylosing spondylitis patients so that disease-linked TCR variants could be found. In total, the full study cohort was made up of nearly 110 healthy donors and about two dozen ankylosing spondylitis patients. Samples of peripheral blood were taken, and for ankylosing spondylitis patients, synovial fluid was collected as well. Study-wide conclusions, independent of this receptor: In peripheral blood, the disease-linked clones were found at relatively low frequencies and had a CD8+ phenotype. The disease-linked clones were reported to be significantly enriched in matched synovial fluid samples from ankylosing spondylitis patients. Blood from ankylosing spondylitis patients appeared to be characterized by a TCR beta motif made up of under ten highly homologous amino acid variants. Some of the motif variants had been reported before in the synovial fluid and blood of reactive arthritis patients, a finding that suggests common disease-initiation mechanisms.

Remarks on this clonotype: What antigen it recognizes has not been identified. Base-call qualities are not available, and no considerably larger clone is one nucleotide away.

TCRdb shows the sequencer as Illumina HiSeq 2500. TCR beta libraries were prepared by quantitative 5'-RACE with molecular barcodes. The authors' analysis ran thus. To identify disease-linked TCR variants, a new computational method was used, one built on a probabilistic model of VDJ rearrangement. TCRdb's own reprocessing of the public reads used fastp at Q25 and MiXCR and kept productive beta chains. Here each entry gathers all rows of one CDR3 protein and keeps the most common genes and DNA. The V and J calls here are based on TCRdb, not the publication. The sample includes 220,000 or so distinct CDR3 sequences, with approximately 20% observed a single time. The ten largest clones add up to about two fifths of the sample. The CDR3 measures 14 amino acids from cysteine to phenylalanine. Only the CDR3 portion is preserved as DNA: 42 bases, with reading frame beginning at the first base. Germline trimming amounts to 2 bases on V and 2 bases on J, with 4 as the count of junction bases outside the gene matches. The germline V gene (reference sequence) yields SGHNT for CDR1 and YYREEE for CDR2.

The sequenced sample was blood, either unsorted or a sorted T cell fraction (not recorded which). The receptor's source is a male donor with ankylosing spondylitis. The chain uses TRBV5-4 and TRBJ2-7, with 7 junctional bases fitting TRBD1. Read as DNA, the sequence is TGTGCCAGCAGCTTACAGGGGATCCCCTACGAGCAGTACTTC. It translates as CASSLQGIPYEQYF.